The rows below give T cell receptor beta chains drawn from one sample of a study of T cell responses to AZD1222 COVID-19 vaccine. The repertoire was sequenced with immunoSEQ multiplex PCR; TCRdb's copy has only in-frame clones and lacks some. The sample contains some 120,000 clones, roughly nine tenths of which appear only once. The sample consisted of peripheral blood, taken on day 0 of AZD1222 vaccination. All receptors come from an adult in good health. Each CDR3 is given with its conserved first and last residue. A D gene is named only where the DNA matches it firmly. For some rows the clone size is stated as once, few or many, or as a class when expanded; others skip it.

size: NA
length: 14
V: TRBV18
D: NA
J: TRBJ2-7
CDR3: CASSPPDHAYEQYF
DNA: TGTGCCAGCTCACCACCTGACCATGCCTACGAGCAGTACTTC

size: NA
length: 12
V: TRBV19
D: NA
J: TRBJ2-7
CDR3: CASSQGIYEQYF
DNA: TGTGCCAGTAGCCAGGGGATCTACGAGCAGTACTTC

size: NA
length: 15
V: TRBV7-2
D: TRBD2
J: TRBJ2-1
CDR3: CASSKRGDPYNEQFF
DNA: TGTGCCAGCAGCAAGCGGGGGGACCCCTACAATGAGCAGTTCTTC

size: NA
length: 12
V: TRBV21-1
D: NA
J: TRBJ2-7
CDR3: CASSMRAYEQYF
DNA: TGTGCCAGCAGCATGAGAGCCTACGAGCAGTACTTC

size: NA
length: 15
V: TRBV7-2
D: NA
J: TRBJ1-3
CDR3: CASSGGGQRGNTIYF
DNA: TGTGCCAGCAGCGGGGGGGGGCAGAGAGGAAACACCATATATTTT

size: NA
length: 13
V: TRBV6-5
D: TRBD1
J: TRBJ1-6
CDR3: CASSGQVLSPLHF
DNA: TGTGCCAGCAGCGGACAGGTGCTCTCACCCCTCCACTTT

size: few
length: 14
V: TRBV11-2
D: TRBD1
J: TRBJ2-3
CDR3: CASRGGQSTDTQYF
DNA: TGTGCCAGCAGAGGGGGCCAGAGTACAGATACGCAGTATTTT

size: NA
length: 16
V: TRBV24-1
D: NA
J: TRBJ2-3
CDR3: CATSDFSGTLTDTQYF
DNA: TGTGCCACCAGTGATTTTTCCGGGACCCTCACAGATACGCAGTATTTT

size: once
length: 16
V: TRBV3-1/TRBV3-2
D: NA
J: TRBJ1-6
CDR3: CASSQDRAGEFSPLHF
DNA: TGTGCCAGCAGCCAAGATCGAGCAGGGGAATTTTCACCCCTCCACTTT

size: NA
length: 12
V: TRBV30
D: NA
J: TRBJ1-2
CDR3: CAWRGNRLSYTF
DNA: TGTGCCTGGAGGGGGAACCGGTTAAGCTACACCTTC

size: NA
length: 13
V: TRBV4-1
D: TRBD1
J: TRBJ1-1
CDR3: CASSQGTGLGAFF
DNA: TGCGCCAGCAGCCAAGGGACAGGGTTAGGGGCTTTCTTT

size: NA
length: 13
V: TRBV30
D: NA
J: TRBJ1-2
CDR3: CASSTRALYGYTF
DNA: TGTGCCTCCTCCACCCGGGCCCTCTATGGCTACACCTTC

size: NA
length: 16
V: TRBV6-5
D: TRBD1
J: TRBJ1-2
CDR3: CASSYAWTGQLYGYTF
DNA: TGTGCCAGCAGTTACGCCTGGACAGGCCAGCTATATGGCTACACCTTC

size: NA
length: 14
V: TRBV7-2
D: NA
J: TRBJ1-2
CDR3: CASSLTQGTYGYTF
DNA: TGTGCCAGCAGCTTAACCCAGGGGACCTATGGCTACACCTTC

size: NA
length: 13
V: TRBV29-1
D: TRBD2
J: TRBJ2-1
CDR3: CSAEREAYNEQFF
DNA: TGCAGCGCCGAACGGGAGGCCTACAATGAGCAGTTCTTC

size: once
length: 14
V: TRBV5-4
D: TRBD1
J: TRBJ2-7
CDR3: CASSRDRVGNEQYF
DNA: TGTGCCAGCAGCCGGGACAGGGTAGGGAACGAGCAGTACTTC

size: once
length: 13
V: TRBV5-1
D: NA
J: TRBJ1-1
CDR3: CASSGDTLTEAFF
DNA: TGCGCCAGCAGCGGGGACACGCTCACTGAAGCTTTCTTT